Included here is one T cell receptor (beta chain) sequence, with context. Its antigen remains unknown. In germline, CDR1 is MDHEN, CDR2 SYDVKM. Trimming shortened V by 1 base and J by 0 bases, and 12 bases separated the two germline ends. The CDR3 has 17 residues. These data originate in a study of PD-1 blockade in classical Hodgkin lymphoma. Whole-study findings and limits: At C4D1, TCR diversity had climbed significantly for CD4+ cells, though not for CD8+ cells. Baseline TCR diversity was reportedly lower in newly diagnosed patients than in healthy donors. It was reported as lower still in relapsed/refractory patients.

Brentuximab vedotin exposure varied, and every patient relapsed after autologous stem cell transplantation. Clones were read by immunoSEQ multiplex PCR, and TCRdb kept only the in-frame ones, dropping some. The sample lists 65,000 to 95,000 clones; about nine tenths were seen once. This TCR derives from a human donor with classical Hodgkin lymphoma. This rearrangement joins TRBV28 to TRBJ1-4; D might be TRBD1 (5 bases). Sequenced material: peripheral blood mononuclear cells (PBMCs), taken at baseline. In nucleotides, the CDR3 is TGTGCCAGCAGTTTATCTTTCCAGGGTGCAACTAATGAAAAACTGTTTTTT. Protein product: CASSLSFQGATNEKLFF.